Listed here are 26 T cell receptor beta chains from one sample, sequenced in a study of cytomegalovirus exposure and HLA in healthy donors. The assay was immunoSEQ multiplex PCR, and TCRdb's table has in-frame clones only and misses some. In the table there are about 130,000 clones, just under 85% of which are singletons. The sequenced sample consisted of PBMCs. The receptors originated from a man aged 25-45 years in good health and CMV-seropositive.

The chain uses TRBV5-1 and TRBJ2-5, with 16 positions matching TRBD2. CDR1 is SGHRS and CDR2 is YFSETQ in the germline V gene. This CDR3 contains 17 residues. The V segment lost 0 bases and the J segment 4 bases; nucleotides outside the gene matches: 3. The CDR3 protein is CASSLEGLAGGRETQYF. For the CDR3, the DNA is TGCGCCAGCAGCTTGGAGGGACTAGCGGGGGGGCGAGAGACCCAGTACTTC.

This clone showed up just a few times. V is TRBV5-6 and J is TRBJ1-1, with 8 bases that match TRBD1. Trimming cost V 1 base and J 5 bases; bases outside gene matches: 13. The germline V gene has CDR1 SGHDT and CDR2 YYEEEE. This CDR3 spans 17 amino acids. CDR3 sequence reads: CASSLYGVDRGGTEAFF. CDR3 nucleotides: TGTGCCAGCAGCTTGTACGGAGTTGACAGGGGTGGTACTGAAGCTTTCTTT.

The chain couples TRBV9 to TRBJ2-7, with 8 nucleotides matching TRBD2. CDR1 and CDR2 (germline): SGDLS, YYNGEE. Trimming cost V 3 bases and J 2 bases; bases outside gene matches: 7. The CDR3 extends over 15 amino acids. The DNA of the CDR3 is TGTGCCAGCAGCGCCCCGGGTAGCGGGACCTACGAGCAGTACTTC. It translates to CASSAPGSGTYEQYF.

The gene calls are TRBV2 and TRBJ2-3; D may be TRBD2 (6 bases). Trimming removed 7 bases at V and 0 bases at J, with 17 bases between. The CDR3 sequence is 16 residues long. The germline V gene encodes CDR1 SNHLY and CDR2 FYNNEI. The CDR3 DNA reads TGTGCCAGCACCTTCGGGGGACCCCCTAGCACAGATACGCAGTATTTT. Amino acid sequence: CASTFGGPPSTDTQYF.

The V gene is TRBV6-1, the J gene TRBJ1-2, with 10 bases lining up with TRBD1. V shed 0 bases, J shed 8 bases, and the junction held 9 bases outside the gene matches. The germline V gene encodes CDR1 MNHNS and CDR2 SASEGT. The CDR3 loop spans 16 amino acids. CDR3 coding DNA: TGTGCCAGCAGTGAAGCGGCCGCCGGGACAGGGGTCGGCTACACCTTC. Protein sequence: CASSEAAAGTGVGYTF.

J is TRBJ2-7 and V is TRBV2; 8 bases fit TRBD1. The CDR3 extends over 14 amino acids. V gave up 4 bases and J gave up 2 bases; unmatched junction bases: 4. Germline CDR1 reads SNHLY; CDR2 reads FYNNEI. The CDR3 here is CASSGQGAAYEQYF. The CDR3 DNA sequence: TGTGCCAGCAGTGGGCAGGGGGCCGCCTACGAGCAGTACTTC.

The gene calls are TRBV6-1 and TRBJ1-4, with 8 nucleotides matching TRBD1. CDR3 length: 15 residues. Germline V gene data show CDR1 as MNHNS and CDR2 as SASEGT. The V gene end was trimmed by 8 bases and the J gene end by 0 bases; junction bases not matched to a gene: 5. CDR3 nucleotides: TGTGCCAGCTCCGGACAGGGTGCAACTAATGAAAAACTGTTTTTT. Translation gives CASSGQGATNEKLFF.

The chain is built from TRBV6-5 and TRBJ2-3; D gene uncertain. V lost 6 bases to trimming and J lost 2 bases, with 6 bases between them. The V gene's germline CDR1 is MNHEY and CDR2 SVGAGI. The CDR3 covers 12 residues. CDR3 DNA sequence: TGTGCCAGCAGATCCCTCACAGATACGCAGTATTTT. Amino acid sequence: CASRSLTDTQYF.

In this sample, this clone turned up once. V usage is TRBV5-4 and J usage is TRBJ2-1, with 10 nucleotides matching TRBD2. The CDR3 contains 17 residues. Germline lookup yields CDR1 SGHNT and CDR2 YYREEE (reference sequence). Trimming took 4 bases from V and 1 from J; bases not matched to a gene: 8. Here the CDR3 reads CASSPPSGRESYNEQFF. Written as DNA, the CDR3 is TGTGCCAGCAGCCCCCCAAGCGGGAGGGAGTCCTACAATGAGCAGTTCTTC.

V usage is TRBV2 and J usage is TRBJ1-5, with 9 nucleotides matching TRBD1. In germline, CDR1 is SNHLY, CDR2 FYNNEI. J gave up 5 bases and V 6 bases, and 2 bases lay outside the gene matches. The CDR3 loop spans 13 amino acids. CDR3 bases: TGTGCCAGCAGACGGGACAGGGATCAGCCCCAGCATTTT. Its protein is CASRRDRDQPQHF. Combining the CDR3 with reference TRBV2 and TRBJ1-5 gives the whole variable domain EPEVTQTPSHQVTQMGQEVILRCVPISNHLYFYWYRQILGQKVEFLVSFYNNEISEKSEIFDDQFSVERPDGSNFTLKIRSTKLEDSAMYFCASRRDRDQPQHFGDGTRLSIL.

The chain carries TRBV6-6 and TRBJ1-4, with a possible D match to TRBD1 (5 bases). The CDR3 has 16 amino acids. The V end lost 2 bases, the J end lost 8 bases, and 18 bases lay between the germline ends. Germline V lookup: CDR1 MNHNY, CDR2 SVGAGI (reference sequence). The CDR3 DNA sequence: TGTGCCAGCAGTTACCCCATTGGGGGGGGTCAAGAAAAACTGTTTTTT. Translating it yields CASSYPIGGGQEKLFF.

J is TRBJ1-3 and V is TRBV5-1, with TRBD1 as a possible D gene (5 bases). The CDR3 length is 16 residues. V dropped 2 bases and J dropped 3 bases, with 15 bases sitting between them. CDR1 SGHRS and CDR2 YFSETQ come from the germline V gene. CDR3 residues: CASSLAGAGLGNTIYF. DNA of the CDR3: TGCGCCAGCAGCTTAGCTGGGGCAGGCCTTGGAAACACCATATATTTT.

This rearrangement joins TRBV28 to TRBJ1-2; D is unclear. Trimming pared 6 bases from V and 2 bases from J, leaving 13 bases between. CDR1 is MDHEN, CDR2 SYDVKM, per germline. The CDR3 runs 14 residues. The DNA for the CDR3 is TGTGCCAGCAGCCCGGGGAACCAGAACTATGGCTACACCTTC. It yields the protein CASSPGNQNYGYTF.

J is TRBJ2-3 and V is TRBV9; 11 nucleotides agree with TRBD2. Germline V gene sequence: CDR1 SGDLS, CDR2 YYNGEE. The CDR3 extends over 15 amino acids. J was trimmed by 4 bases and V by 2 bases; bases with no gene match: 3. The CDR3 spells CASSVSGGEADTQYF. CDR3 DNA: TGTGCCAGCAGCGTTAGCGGGGGGGAGGCAGATACGCAGTATTTT.

The chain has TRBV6-1 and TRBJ1-4, with 7 bases matching TRBD1. V shed 2 bases and J 4 bases; nucleotides not matched to a gene: 4. The CDR3 spans 15 residues. Germline CDR1 is MNHNS and CDR2 is SASEGT. The CDR3 here is CASSENPGGNEKLFF. The CDR3 DNA follows: TGTGCCAGCAGTGAAAATCCAGGGGGTAATGAAAAACTGTTTTTT.

This chain uses TRBV7-2 with TRBJ2-1; D is possibly TRBD2 (6 bases). The germline V and J ends were trimmed by 5 bases and 9 bases, with 14 bases remaining between them. Germline V gives CDR1 SGHTA, CDR2 FQGNSA. The CDR3 sequence is 13 residues long. CDR3 sequence: CASSTRGEGEQFF. The CDR3, as DNA: TGTGCCAGCAGCACGCGGGGTGAGGGTGAGCAGTTCTTC.

The chain combines TRBV7-3 with TRBJ2-3, with D tentatively TRBD2 (6 bases). This CDR3 is 14 amino acids long. From germline, CDR1 is SGHTA and CDR2 FQGTGA. Trimming shortened V by 6 bases and J by 5 bases, and 15 bases separated the two germline ends. Here the CDR3 DNA reads TGTGCCAGCAGTCCCTCGGACTACCGAGATACGCAGTATTTT. It specifies CASSPSDYRDTQYF.

The rearrangement links TRBV5-6 to TRBJ2-2, with 10 bases identical to TRBD2. CDR3 size: 18 residues. V lost 4 bases and J lost 5; bases outside the gene matches: 14. The germline CDR1 and CDR2 sequences are SGHDT and YYEEEE. CDR3 DNA: TGTGCCAGCAGCCTCCGAGGGAGCGGGGGGGTGAAGACCGGGGAGCTGTTTTTT. Residues: CASSLRGSGGVKTGELFF.

Note on this clone: Different DNA sequences within this sample yield the same CDR3. J is TRBJ1-1 and V is TRBV13; D may be TRBD1 (6 bases). The CDR3 runs 14 residues. Germline lookup yields CDR1 PRHDT and CDR2 FYEKMQ (reference sequence). The V and J ends lost 1 base and 4 bases respectively, with 10 bases between them. CDR3 sequence reads: CASSLEGRGTEAFF. The CDR3 bases are TGTGCCAGCAGCTTAGAGGGCAGGGGCACTGAAGCTTTCTTT.

Concerning this clone: The junction does not match germline at one end; this may be a read error. The chain combines TRBV7-9 with TRBJ2-7; D not certain. Looked up from germline, CDR1 is SEHNR and CDR2 is FQNEAQ (reference sequence). This CDR3 contains 15 residues. Here the CDR3 reads CASSQEVHSPYEQYF. The CDR3 nucleotides read TGCGCCAGCAGCCAAGAGGTACACTCACCCTACGAGCAGTACTTC.

This chain joins TRBV7-9 and TRBJ2-7, with 7 positions matching TRBD1. The CDR3 consists of 17 residues. V shed 3 bases and J 2 bases; nucleotides not matched to a gene: 13. Per germline, CDR1 SEHNR and CDR2 FQNEAQ (reference sequence). CDR3 residues: CASSFRTGTETTYEQYF. The DNA for the CDR3 is TGTGCCAGCAGCTTCCGCACCGGGACAGAAACAACCTACGAGCAGTACTTC.

This clone was recorded many times. The rearrangement links TRBV6-4 to TRBJ2-3; 9 positions match TRBD2. CDR1 is MRHNA, CDR2 SNTAGT, per germline. The J segment lost 3 bases and the V segment lost 3 bases, leaving 1 base of the junction unmatched. The CDR3 length is 14 residues. The CDR3 bases are TGTGCCAGCAGTGAAGCGGGGGGAACAGATACGCAGTATTTT. Protein: CASSEAGGTDTQYF.

The genes are TRBV9 and TRBJ2-3, with TRBD1 matching 10 bases. V dropped 5 bases and J dropped 8; count of bases not matched to a gene: 5. This CDR3 contains 13 residues. Germline V CDR1 and CDR2: SGDLS, YYNGEE. In nucleotides, the CDR3 is TGTGCCAGCAGTGGGGACAGGGGAAGTACGCAGTATTTT. Its protein is CASSGDRGSTQYF.

The genes are TRBV28 and TRBJ1-1; D unresolved. Germline assignment: CDR1 MDHEN and CDR2 SYDVKM. Trimming shortened V by 5 bases and J by 2 bases, and 15 bases separated the two germline ends. This CDR3 is built from 15 residues. CDR3 in amino acids: CASSIEEGLNTEAFF. The CDR3 DNA is TGTGCCAGCAGTATAGAGGAGGGCTTAAACACTGAAGCTTTCTTT.

The rearrangement joins TRBV19 to TRBJ2-5; 8 positions match TRBD2. Germline V gene lookup returns CDR1 LNHDA and CDR2 SQIVND (reference sequence). The ends lost 3 bases at V and 2 bases at J; junction bases unmatched: 2. This CDR3 spans 14 amino acids. CDR3 nucleotides: TGTGCCAGTAGTATCGTAGCGGGGCAAGAGACCCAGTACTTC. Translated: CASSIVAGQETQYF.

The chain has TRBV14 and TRBJ2-2; D unclear. CDR1 and CDR2 from the germline V gene are SGHDN and FVKESK. This CDR3 comprises 13 residues. V was trimmed by 2 bases and J by 4 bases, leaving 5 bases between them. In nucleotides, the CDR3 is TGTGCCAGCAGCCAATTCCTCACCGGGGAGCTGTTTTTT. As protein: CASSQFLTGELFF.